These T cell receptor beta chains were read from a single sample in a study of regulatory T cells in long-lasting Graves disease. TCRdb re-called the multiplex PCR reads with MiXCR, one entry per CDR3 protein. This repertoire shows about 450,000 distinct CDR3 sequences, approximately 16% found once; its top ten account for roughly 10%. These same records also appear under a second study, on T cells in Graves' hyperthyroidism and ophthalmopathy.

Source: peripheral blood mononuclear cells (PBMCs), taken at new diagnosis, from a patient treated with antithyroid drugs. The receptors stem from a woman aged 25-40 years with Graves disease. Each CDR3 is given with its conserved first and last residue. The D gene is left open where the match is weak. Not all rows give a size; the values are once, few, many and, for expanded clones, a class.

D gene	clone size	V gene	J gene	CDR3 protein	CDR3 DNA
TRBD2	-	TRBV5-1	TRBJ2-5	CASSLGLRSGRAVRETQYF	TGCGCCAGCAGCTTGGGTCTTCGTAGCGGGAGGGCCGTTAGGGAGACCCAGTACTTC
-	-	TRBV7-9	TRBJ1-6	CAIDRLNSPLHF	TGTGCCATTGACAGACTGAATTCACCCCTCCACTTT
-	few	TRBV4-1	TRBJ1-5	CASSQDGRQNQPQHF	TGCGCCAGCAGCCAAGACGGGCGGCAGAATCAGCCCCAGCATTTT
-	few	TRBV20-1	TRBJ2-1	CSASTEYNEQFF	TGCAGTGCTAGTACAGAATACAATGAGCAGTTCTTC
TRBD1	many	TRBV6-1	TRBJ1-1	CASTNGQGRTEAFF	TGTGCCAGCACCAATGGACAGGGGCGCACTGAAGCTTTCTTT
-	few	TRBV10-3	TRBJ2-7	CAVREDNSYEQYF	TGTGCCGTGAGGGAGGATAACAGCTACGAGCAGTACTTC
-	-	TRBV5-5	TRBJ2-1	CASFRAGRSYNEQFF	TGTGCCAGCTTCCGAGCGGGCCGATCCTACAATGAGCAGTTCTTC
TRBD1	-	TRBV28	TRBJ2-7	CASAASGQGPHEQYF	TGTGCCAGCGCTGCTTCGGGACAGGGGCCCCACGAGCAGTACTTC
TRBD1	many	TRBV6-2/TRBV6-3	TRBJ2-7	CASNQGESVYEQYF	TGTGCCAGCAACCAGGGGGAATCTGTCTACGAGCAGTACTTC
-	many	TRBV28	TRBJ2-7	CASTNGPPKGEQYF	TGTGCCAGCACCAACGGACCCCCTAAGGGCGAGCAGTACTTC
TRBD1	-	TRBV5-1	TRBJ2-4	CASRSSTGIDNIQYF	TGCGCCAGCCGTTCTTCGACAGGGATCGATAACATTCAGTACTTC
TRBD2	many	TRBV12-3/TRBV12-4	TRBJ2-1	CASRGLAGPQFF	TGTGCCAGCAGGGGCCTAGCGGGTCCGCAGTTCTTC
TRBD2	many	TRBV20-1	TRBJ2-5	CSMTSGRETQYF	TGCAGCATGACTAGCGGTCGGGAGACCCAGTACTTC
-	many	TRBV28	TRBJ1-1	CASRDRRFDTEAFF	TGTGCCAGCAGGGACAGACGTTTCGACACTGAAGCTTTCTTT
-	-	TRBV18	TRBJ2-7	CASSFRDNYEQYF	TGTGCCAGCTCATTCCGGGACAACTACGAGCAGTACTTC
-	many	TRBV30	TRBJ2-7	CAWSVGGYEQYF	TGTGCCTGGAGTGTAGGCGGCTACGAGCAGTACTTC
TRBD2	few	TRBV29-1	TRBJ2-3	CSVVGEERDGGLDTQYF	TGCAGCGTTGTAGGGGAAGAGCGGGATGGAGGGCTCGATACGCAGTATTTT
-	many	TRBV12-3/TRBV12-4	TRBJ2-1	CASSSRGVNEQFF	TGTGCCAGCAGTTCAAGAGGGGTCAATGAGCAGTTCTTC
-	many	TRBV20-1	TRBJ2-3	CSASVQGTDTQYF	TGCAGTGCTAGTGTGCAGGGCACAGATACGCAGTATTTT
TRBD2	few	TRBV6-2/TRBV6-3	TRBJ2-1	CASSRQAGLAKSIEQFF	TGTGCCAGCAGCAGACAGGCGGGACTAGCGAAGTCGATTGAGCAGTTCTTC
-	-	TRBV7-9	TRBJ1-6	CASSWTDNSPLHF	TGTGCCAGCAGCTGGACAGATAATTCACCCCTCCACTTT
-	-	TRBV27	TRBJ1-2	CASSLSTTHYGYTF	TGTGCCAGCAGTTTATCGACAACTCACTATGGCTACACCTTC
-	-	TRBV20-1	TRBJ1-5	CSARLGGSNQPQHF	TGCAGTGCTAGATTAGGGGGAAGCAATCAGCCCCAGCATTTT
TRBD1	-	TRBV20-1	TRBJ2-7	CSARAPGTGTYEQYF	TGCAGTGCTAGAGCCCCCGGGACAGGCACCTACGAGCAGTACTTC
-	many	TRBV7-9	TRBJ2-5	CASSLWEERETQYF	TGTGCCAGCAGCCTCTGGGAAGAGCGGGAGACCCAGTACTTC
TRBD1	few	TRBV20-1	TRBJ1-2	CSASTGSDGYTF	TGCAGTGCGTCGACAGGGTCCGATGGCTACACCTTC
-	few	TRBV30	TRBJ1-6	CAWTRNSPLHF	TGTGCCTGGACGAGGAATTCACCCCTCCACTTT
-	-	TRBV20-1	TRBJ2-1	CSAPARGRVGNEQLF	TGCAGTGCTCCCGCCCGGGGCCGCGTAGGGAATGAGCAGCTCTTC
TRBD2	few	TRBV19	TRBJ2-1	CASSLGGPDEQFF	TGTGCCAGTAGCTTGGGAGGGCCAGATGAGCAGTTCTTC
TRBD2	few	TRBV7-3	TRBJ2-1	CASSLLPRTSGIQYRSSYNEQFF	TGTGCCAGCAGCTTATTACCCCGGACTAGCGGCATCCAGTACCGAAGCTCCTACAATGAGCAGTTCTTC
TRBD2	many	TRBV7-8	TRBJ2-3	CASSLREGGRSTDTQYF	TGTGCCAGCAGCTTAAGGGAGGGCGGGAGAAGCACAGATACGCAGTATTTT
-	many	TRBV12-3/TRBV12-4	TRBJ1-1	CASSFLSPTSAEAFF	TGTGCCAGCAGTTTTCTGAGTCCGACCAGCGCTGAAGCTTTCTTT
-	many	TRBV28	TRBJ2-1	CASSVLLAGDYNEQFF	TGTGCCAGCAGTGTCCTGTTGGCAGGTGATTACAATGAGCAGTTCTTC
-	many	TRBV7-9	TRBJ2-5	CASSHGQKQETQYF	TGTGCCAGCAGCCACGGACAGAAACAAGAGACCCAGTACTTC
TRBD2	few	TRBV11-2	TRBJ2-5	CASSVAGGPLETQYF	TGTGCCAGCAGTGTAGCGGGAGGACCTTTAGAGACCCAGTACTTC
-	many	TRBV11-2	TRBJ2-5	CASSPPGAMQETQYF	TGTGCCAGCAGCCCACCGGGGGCGATGCAAGAGACCCAGTACTTC
-	-	TRBV7-2	TRBJ2-2	CASSPRESIKEELFF	TGTGCCAGCAGCCCCCGGGAGTCGATTAAGGAGGAGCTGTTTTTT
TRBD1	many	TRBV13	TRBJ2-5	CASSPDTGEETQYF	TGTGCCAGCAGCCCTGACACAGGGGAAGAGACCCAGTACTTC
-	-	TRBV19	TRBJ1-2	CASSITGSFYGYTF	TGTGCCAGTAGTATAACAGGTAGTTTCTATGGCTACACCTTC
TRBD1	many	TRBV30	TRBJ2-3	CAWSARWGQGTDTQYF	TGTGCCTGGAGCGCCCGGTGGGGACAGGGCACAGATACGCAGTATTTT
-	few	TRBV24-1	TRBJ1-1	CATSVGGSTEAFF	TGTGCCACCAGTGTAGGCGGTTCCACTGAAGCTTTCTTT
TRBD2	-	TRBV11-3	TRBJ2-1	CASSLSGTSGSGNEQFF	TGTGCCAGCAGCTTATCCGGGACTAGCGGGAGTGGGAATGAGCAGTTCTTC
-	-	TRBV6-2/TRBV6-3	TRBJ2-5	CASSDAPRETQYF	TGTGCCAGTTCGGACGCGCCGCGGGAGACCCAGTACTTC
-	many	TRBV28	TRBJ2-3	CASSNPDRWAQYF	TGTGCCAGCAGCAACCCTGACCGCTGGGCGCAGTATTTT
-	many	TRBV10-1	TRBJ2-7	CASSDRGNEQYF	TGCGCCAGCAGTGACAGGGGTAACGAGCAGTACTTC
-	many	TRBV30	TRBJ1-2	CAWSARYSGYTF	TGTGCCTGGAGTGCGAGGTATTCGGGCTACACCTTC